The 21 T cell receptor beta chains given below trace back to one sample, sequenced in a study of T cell changes during pregnancy in multiple sclerosis. Generated by immunoSEQ multiplex PCR, the TCRdb table keeps only in-frame clones and is missing some. The table records roughly 61,000 clones, approximately 90% of them present only once. The source was peripheral blood, collected in the first trimester of pregnancy. All receptors derive from a female donor in good health, enrolled as a control in a pregnancy study.

The J gene is TRBJ1-1, the V gene TRBV19; D not certain. CDR3 length equals 13 residues. V lost 5 bases to trimming and J lost 0 bases, with 7 bases between them. Germline V gene lookup returns CDR1 LNHDA and CDR2 SQIVND (reference sequence). The CDR3: CASSESMNTEAFF. The CDR3 DNA is TGTGCCAGTAGTGAGAGTATGAACACTGAAGCTTTCTTT.

The rearrangement links TRBV30 to TRBJ1-6; D call uncertain. This CDR3 spans 12 amino acids. V lost 5 bases to trimming and J lost 7 bases, with 9 bases between them. Germline V gives CDR1 GTSNPN, CDR2 SVGIG (reference sequence). The CDR3 DNA reads TGTGCCTGGGCGAGGGTAAATTCACCCCTCCACTTT. Its protein is CAWARVNSPLHF.

The chain couples TRBV19 to TRBJ2-3; D might be TRBD2 (5 bases). Germline V gives CDR1 LNHDA, CDR2 SQIVND (reference sequence). This CDR3 is built from 14 residues. V lost 6 bases and J 0 bases, leaving 10 bases between the germline ends. CDR3 sequence (DNA): TGTGCCAGTAGATTGGACTTAAGCACAGATACGCAGTATTTT. It translates to CASRLDLSTDTQYF.

V gene TRBV4-2 combines with J gene TRBJ1-2; 11 bases are shared with TRBD1. The V and J ends lost 5 bases and 5 bases, in that order; junction bases with no gene match: 10. CDR3 length: 16 amino acids. Per the germline V gene, CDR1 is LGHNA and CDR2 is YNFKEQ. The CDR3 here is CASSARTGGDVYGYTF. CDR3 DNA: TGTGCCAGCAGCGCGCGGACAGGGGGCGATGTGTATGGCTACACCTTC.

The chain couples TRBV30 to TRBJ2-7; D uncertain. CDR3 length: 12 amino acids. From germline, CDR1 is GTSNPN and CDR2 SVGIG (reference sequence). Trimming left V 0 bases short and J 1 base short, with 4 bases between. The CDR3 reads CAWSVSSYEQYF. The CDR3 DNA reads as TGTGCCTGGAGTGTATCGTCCTACGAGCAGTACTTC.

V is TRBV5-4 and J is TRBJ2-1, with 12 positions matching TRBD2. V shed 2 bases and J 9 bases; nucleotides not matched to a gene: 9. This CDR3 is 16 amino acids long. In germline, CDR1 is SGHNT, CDR2 YYREEE (reference sequence). The CDR3 sequence is CASSLISSGGGSEQFF. In DNA form, the CDR3 reads TGTGCCAGCAGCTTAATCTCTAGCGGGGGGGGAAGTGAGCAGTTCTTC.

This clone was observed once. The chain couples TRBV4-2 to TRBJ2-2; 13 bases match TRBD2. Germline V gene data show CDR1 as LGHNA and CDR2 as YNFKEQ. The J segment lost 0 bases and the V segment lost 5 bases, leaving 6 bases of the junction unmatched. The CDR3 consists of 18 residues. The CDR3 reads CASSARTSGGPNTGELFF. DNA for the CDR3: TGTGCCAGCAGCGCACGGACTAGCGGGGGCCCGAACACCGGGGAGCTGTTTTTT.

The sample holds a few counts of this clone. The chain combines TRBV18 with TRBJ1-1; perhaps TRBD1 as D (5 bases). Germline V gives CDR1 KGHSH, CDR2 LQKENI. This CDR3 has 13 residues. Trimming took off 3 bases at V and 3 bases at J, with 8 bases between the two ends. CDR3 in amino acids: CASSPPGDTEAFF. The CDR3 bases are TGTGCCAGCTCACCCCCGGGGGACACTGAAGCTTTCTTT. Full variable domain (rest looked up from reference TRBV18 and TRBJ1-1): NAGVMQNPRHLVRRRGQEARLRCSPMKGHSHVYWYRQLPEEGLKFMVYLQKENIIDESGMPKERFSAEFPKEGPSILRIQQVVRGDSAAYFCASSPPGDTEAFFGQGTRLTVV.

The chain uses TRBV4-1 and TRBJ2-3; a possible D gene is TRBD2 (5 bases). V lost 1 base and J lost 0, with 11 bases in between. The CDR3 length is 16 residues. The germline V gene encodes CDR1 MGHRA and CDR2 YSYEKL. The CDR3 protein is CASSQALATSTDTQYF. The CDR3 DNA is TGCGCCAGCAGCCAAGCTCTAGCCACTAGCACAGATACGCAGTATTTT.

CDR3 DNA sequence: TGCGCCAGCAGCCCGGGTGGGTTAAATGAAAAACTGTTTTTT. It yields the protein CASSPGGLNEKLFF. The J gene is TRBJ1-4, the V gene TRBV5-1, with D hard to call. This CDR3 comprises 14 residues. The germline V gene encodes CDR1 SGHRS and CDR2 YFSETQ. The V and J ends lost 4 bases and 5 bases respectively, with 12 bases between them.

V usage is TRBV11-2 and J usage is TRBJ2-2; 8 nucleotides line up with TRBD2. Unmatched junction bases numbered 13, after V lost 5 bases and J lost 5 bases. This CDR3 has 17 amino acids. CDR1 and CDR2 from the germline V gene are SGHAT and FQNNGV. The CDR3 region has the DNA TGTGCCAGCAGCCCCCGATCGACTAGCGCGATAACCGGGGAGCTGTTTTTT. It is translated as CASSPRSTSAITGELFF.

The chain links TRBV12-1 to TRBJ2-5; the table's D call, TRBD2, was not checked against the DNA. TRBV12-1 is termed a pseudogene. The CDR3 sequence is 15 residues long. For the CDR3, the DNA is TGTGCCAGCAGCTTGGAGGGGGGGCATCGGAAGACCCAGTACTTC. This translates into CASSLEGGHRKTQYF.

The gene calls are TRBV7-3 and TRBJ2-3; TRBD2 matches at 8 bases. With V trimmed by 5 bases and J by 2 bases, 12 bases remained unmatched. The CDR3 is made up of 17 amino acids. Germline CDR1 is SGHTA and CDR2 is FQGTGA. CDR3 nucleotide sequence: TGTGCCAGCAGCCCCCTCCCCGTCGGGGGGGACACAGATACGCAGTATTTT. Translated: CASSPLPVGGDTDTQYF.

This rearrangement joins TRBV2 to TRBJ2-7; 12 bases agree with TRBD1. The junction had 8 bases not matched to a gene; V was cut back by 11 bases and J by 6 bases. Germline-derived CDR1 and CDR2 are SNHLY and FYNNEI. This CDR3 has 13 amino acids. CDR3 in amino acids: CAGTGTGGSEQYF. The CDR3 DNA follows: TGTGCCGGCACCGGGACAGGGGGCTCCGAGCAGTACTTC.

V is TRBV4-2 and J is TRBJ2-7; 12 bases map to TRBD2. After removal of 1 base from V and 0 bases from J, the junction contained 7 bases not matched to a gene. Per germline, CDR1 LGHNA and CDR2 YNFKEQ. The CDR3 sequence is 18 residues long. CDR3 bases: TGTGCCAGCAGCCAAGGGAGACTAGCGGGGGCGTCCTCCTACGAGCAGTACTTC. Translation gives CASSQGRLAGASSYEQYF.

The V call is TRBV2, the J call TRBJ1-3, with no clear D. The CDR3 extends over 16 amino acids. The V and J ends lost 6 bases and 0 bases respectively, with 15 bases between them. The germline V gene has CDR1 SNHLY and CDR2 FYNNEI. CDR3 amino acids: CASRALAGFSGNTIYF. The CDR3 coding sequence is TGTGCCAGCAGGGCACTAGCGGGGTTCTCTGGAAACACCATATATTTT.

This sequence joins TRBV27 and TRBJ2-2; TRBD1 matches 9 bases. Germline trimming cut 5 bases from V and 5 bases from J; bases unmatched to any gene: 3. CDR1 and CDR2 from the germline V gene are MNHEY and SMNVEV (reference sequence). The CDR3 is 14 residues long. In nucleotides, the CDR3 is TGTGCCAGCAGTCTGGGACAGGGTACCGGGGAGCTGTTTTTT. Translation: CASSLGQGTGELFF.

The rearrangement uses TRBV28 and TRBJ2-7, with D maybe TRBD1 (6 bases). The CDR3 totals 11 residues. Trimming left V 11 bases short and J 5 bases short, with 13 bases between. The germline V gene has CDR1 MDHEN and CDR2 SYDVKM. In DNA form, the CDR3 reads TGTGCCCATACACAGGGAAACGAGCAGTACTTC. Its translation: CAHTQGNEQYF.

The chain couples TRBV6-4 to TRBJ1-5; possible D gene TRBD1, 6 bases. The V end lost 4 bases, the J end lost 4 bases, and 11 bases lay between the germline ends. The V gene's germline CDR1 is MRHNA and CDR2 SNTAGT. This CDR3 is built from 14 residues. Here the CDR3 DNA reads TGTGCCAGCAGTGGAGGGACAAAGAATCAGCCCCAGCATTTT. It encodes CASSGGTKNQPQHF.

The chain carries TRBV6-1 and TRBJ1-1; TRBD1 agrees at 10 bases. Per the germline V gene, CDR1 is MNHNS and CDR2 is SASEGT. The CDR3 contains 15 residues. The trim removed 8 bases at V and 1 base at J, leaving 7 bases unmatched. The DNA of the CDR3 is TGTGCCAGCCGGGACAGGGGCTTACCGAACACTGAAGCTTTCTTT. Its translation: CASRDRGLPNTEAFF.

The chain links TRBV30 to TRBJ2-7; TRBD2 is a possible D gene (5 bases). The germline gives CDR1 GTSNPN, CDR2 SVGIG (reference sequence). This CDR3 spans 13 amino acids. Trimming removed 3 bases from V and 6 bases from J, with 15 bases in between. In nucleotides, the CDR3 is TGTGCCTGGAGGCCCCGGACTGGGGTCGAGCAGTACTTC. It translates to CAWRPRTGVEQYF.